Listed here are 31 T cell receptor beta chains from one sample, sequenced in a study of shared clonotypes between healthy human individuals. Method: immunoSEQ multiplex PCR; TCRdb's copy keeps in-frame clones and lacks some. The data contain about 1.9 million clones, over 85% of them singletons. Terminally differentiated effector memory CD45RA+ cells were excluded from the naive CD8 cells, which were CD45RO-negative and positively selected for CCR7. Sequencing input: naive CD8+ T cells from PBMCs. The receptors shown here come from a man between 18 and 29 years old in good health. Some clones in this sample may be carry-over from other donors' samples.

The table lists this clone with a few counts. The conserved phenylalanine or tryptophan normally closing the CDR3 is absent here, so this likely arose from a read error. The DNA is omitted, as the CDR3 cannot be located on it reliably, and the CDR3 follows TCRdb's listing. This sequence joins TRBV28 and TRBJ1-2. CDR1 and CDR2 (germline): MDHEN, SYDVKM. The CDR3 spans 10 residues, counting both ends. CDR3: CASGPGVRGA.

To note about this clone: At one of its ends the junction is not consistent with the germline gene, which may arise from a read error. V is TRBV28 and J is TRBJ2-7; 9 bases line up with TRBD1. Germline-derived CDR1 and CDR2 are MDHEN and SYDVKM. The CDR3 length is 14 residues. This chain's CDR3 is CASSPLGTGSPNNF. The CDR3 DNA reads TGTGCCAGCAGTCCCCTGGGGACAGGGTCACCTAATAACTTC.

The CDR3 is CASSPSTPYEQYF. The CDR3 DNA reads as TGTGCCAGCAGCCCGAGCACCCCCTACGAGCAGTACTTC. The chain carries TRBV27 and TRBJ2-7, with D uncertain. Germline V gene data show CDR1 as MNHEY and CDR2 as SMNVEV (reference sequence). The ends were cut back, 6 bases at V and 2 bases at J, with 11 bases in the middle. The CDR3 has 13 residues.

V is TRBV6-6 and J is TRBJ2-1, with D possibly being TRBD2 (6 bases). Per germline, CDR1 MNHNY and CDR2 SVGAGI (reference sequence). The CDR3 runs to 14 residues. The germline V and J ends were trimmed by 7 bases and 10 bases, with 20 bases remaining between them. In DNA form, the CDR3 reads TGTGCCAGCAAGCCGCGACTAGGGGATTCAGAGCAGTTCTTC. It encodes CASKPRLGDSEQFF.

This clone turned up a few times. The genes are TRBV11-3 and TRBJ2-7; D is uncertain. The CDR3 has 14 amino acids. The V gene's germline CDR1 is SGHNT and CDR2 YENEEA. V was pared by 4 bases and J by 2 bases, with 12 bases between. The CDR3 nucleotides are TGTGCCAGCAGCTCCCCGGCAGCCCCCTACGAGCAGTACTTC. This gives the protein CASSSPAAPYEQYF.

The CDR3 reads CAIVRLAAMYNEQFF. CDR3 in DNA: TGTGCCATTGTAAGACTAGCAGCTATGTACAATGAGCAGTTCTTC. The chain is built from TRBV6-1 and TRBJ2-1, with 7 nucleotides matching TRBD2. The CDR3 spans 15 residues. Germline V CDR1 and CDR2: MNHNS, SASEGT. The V gene end was trimmed by 10 bases and the J gene end by 4 bases; junction bases not matched to a gene: 13.

The chain combines TRBV29-1 with TRBJ2-7; D perhaps matches TRBD1 (7 bases). CDR3 length: 14 amino acids. CDR1 is SQVTM, CDR2 ANQGSEA, per germline. Trimming took off 2 bases at V and 2 bases at J, with 13 bases between the two ends. The CDR3 loop is CSVEFQGGTYEQYF. DNA for the CDR3: TGCAGCGTTGAATTCCAGGGGGGCACCTACGAGCAGTACTTC.

The chain recombines TRBV18 with TRBJ1-4; tentatively, D is TRBD1 (5 bases). CDR1 is KGHSH and CDR2 is LQKENI in the germline V gene. This CDR3 has 15 amino acids. The V gene lost 8 bases and the J gene lost 8 bases, with 21 bases spanning the gap. CDR3 amino acids: CASTPSGGKGEKLFF. CDR3 sequence (DNA): TGTGCCAGCACTCCTTCCGGGGGTAAAGGCGAAAAACTGTTTTTT.

The chain is built from TRBV28 and TRBJ2-1; no reliable D call. This CDR3 contains 14 residues. V lost 3 bases and J 3 bases, leaving 9 bases between the germline ends. Germline CDR1 and CDR2: MDHEN and SYDVKM. CDR3 loop: CASSFVTVYNEQFF. CDR3 bases: TGTGCCAGCAGTTTTGTTACAGTCTACAATGAGCAGTTCTTC.

The chain links TRBV7-9 to TRBJ2-2, with D possibly being TRBD2 (6 bases). This CDR3 region has 17 residues. V was trimmed by 6 bases and J by 0 bases, leaving 17 bases between them. Germline V lookup: CDR1 SEHNR, CDR2 FQNEAQ (reference sequence). The CDR3 DNA follows: TGTGCCAGCAGATTCGACCTAGCGCCCGCGAACACCGGGGAGCTGTTTTTT. Its protein product is CASRFDLAPANTGELFF.

The chain uses TRBV29-1 and TRBJ2-1; TRBD2 aligns across 11 bases. CDR1 is SQVTM, CDR2 ANQGSEA, per germline. The CDR3 sequence is 15 residues long. Trimming at V came to 6 bases and at J to 4 bases, leaving 8 bases not matched to a gene. In DNA form, the CDR3 reads TGCAGCGTGAGGATCGGGACTAGCGGATACAATGAGCAGTTCTTC. Translating gives CSVRIGTSGYNEQFF.

The chain couples TRBV5-6 to TRBJ1-2; D might be TRBD1 (6 bases). The V gene lost 4 bases and the J gene lost 0 bases, with 13 bases spanning the gap. The germline CDR1 and CDR2 sequences are SGHDT and YYEEEE. CDR3 size: 15 residues. The CDR3 DNA reads TGTGCCAGCAGCCGTACAGGGCTGCCTAACTATGGCTACACCTTC. It translates to CASSRTGLPNYGYTF.

This chain joins TRBV7-6 and TRBJ2-3; D call uncertain. V gave up 1 base and J gave up 4 bases, with 6 bases separating them. CDR1 is SGHVS and CDR2 is FNYEAQ in the germline V gene. The CDR3 consists of 13 residues. The CDR3 reads CASSLVRSDTQYF. In DNA, the CDR3 is TGTGCCAGCAGCTTAGTGCGGTCAGATACGCAGTATTTT.

The chain combines TRBV4-2 with TRBJ2-7; D might be TRBD2 (6 bases). Germline V gene lookup returns CDR1 LGHNA and CDR2 YNFKEQ. V dropped 4 bases and J dropped 4 bases, with 14 bases sitting between them. The CDR3 runs 14 residues. In DNA, the CDR3 is TGTGCCAGCAGCCCCGGGCTAGCGCAGTACGAGCAGTACTTC. It codes for CASSPGLAQYEQYF.

The chain combines TRBV29-1 with TRBJ2-3; 7 bases are a match to TRBD2. Trimming removed 8 bases from V and 11 bases from J; junction bases left unmatched: 10. Germline CDR1 and CDR2: SQVTM and ANQGSEA. CDR3 length: 11 amino acids. In nucleotides, the CDR3 is TGCAGCTTAGGGACTACCGAGGGGCAGTATTTT. Translating it yields CSLGTTEGQYF.

Note on this clone: An end of the junction differs from the germline gene, which may be a read error. The rearrangement links TRBV7-9 to TRBJ2-1, with 9 bases aligning to TRBD1. CDR1 and CDR2 from the germline V gene are SEHNR and FQNEAQ (reference sequence). This CDR3 has 15 residues. The CDR3 is CAGSPRTGEYNEQFF. CDR3 in DNA: TGTGCCGGCAGTCCAAGGACAGGGGAATACAATGAGCAGTTCTTC.

The V gene is TRBV14, the J gene TRBJ2-2; 13 bases align to TRBD2. The CDR3 is made up of 16 amino acids. Germline V gene data show CDR1 as SGHDN and CDR2 as FVKESK. The trim removed 5 bases at V and 2 bases at J, leaving 2 bases unmatched. CDR3 amino acids: CASSGTSGVNTGELFF. CDR3 sequence (DNA): TGTGCCAGCAGCGGGACTAGCGGGGTCAACACCGGGGAGCTGTTTTTT.

The chain joins TRBV11-1 to TRBJ1-5, with no clear D. The germline gives CDR1 SGHAT, CDR2 FQDESV (reference sequence). There are 13 residues in the CDR3. Between the trimmed V and J ends, which lost 5 bases and 0 bases, there was a span of 5 bases. CDR3 DNA: TGTGCCAGCAGCCGATATAGCAATCAGCCCCAGCATTTT. Its protein is CASSRYSNQPQHF.

The chain carries TRBV4-1 and TRBJ1-5, with D hard to call. Looked up from germline, CDR1 is MGHRA and CDR2 is YSYEKL. This CDR3 is 15 amino acids long. V was clipped by 2 bases and J by 2 bases, with 10 bases between them. In DNA form, the CDR3 reads TGCGCCAGCAGCCAATGGTCCGGGGGCAATCAGCCCCAGCATTTT. Translating gives CASSQWSGGNQPQHF.

To note about this clone: A far larger clone is a single base away, which makes a read error likely. The chain has TRBV7-9 and TRBJ2-7, with D possibly matching TRBD1 (6 bases). The CDR3 spans 16 residues. Germline CDR1 and CDR2: SEHNR and FQNEAQ (reference sequence). CDR3 nucleotides: TGTGCCAGCAGCCCCAGGGGCGCAGAAAGCTCCTGCGAGCAGTACTTC. As protein: CASSPRGAESSCEQYF.

About this clone itself: The identical CDR3 is also encoded by other nucleotide sequences in the sample. The V call is TRBV27, the J call TRBJ2-7, with D maybe TRBD1 (7 bases). Germline CDR1 is MNHEY and CDR2 is SMNVEV (reference sequence). This CDR3 is 13 amino acids long. V gave up 4 bases and J gave up 4 bases, with 11 bases separating them. CDR3 sequence (DNA): TGTGCCAGCAGTTACAGGGGAGGATACGAGCAGTACTTC. This encodes CASSYRGGYEQYF.

The rearrangement links TRBV19 to TRBJ1-1; tentative D call: TRBD1 (5 bases). Germline V gene lookup returns CDR1 LNHDA and CDR2 SQIVND (reference sequence). The V and J ends lost 4 bases and 0 bases respectively, with 15 bases between them. The CDR3 is 16 amino acids. This chain's CDR3 is CASSNYPGPLNTEAFF. CDR3 nucleotide sequence: TGTGCCAGTAGTAATTACCCGGGACCACTGAACACTGAAGCTTTCTTT.

The chain recombines TRBV5-1 with TRBJ2-2; maybe TRBD2 (6 bases). V lost 3 bases, J lost 3 bases, and 18 bases lay in between. CDR3 length: 17 residues. CDR1 and CDR2 (germline): SGHRS, YFSETQ. CDR3: CASSSPTDYVYTGELFF. The CDR3 DNA follows: TGCGCCAGCAGCTCCCCAACGGACTATGTATACACCGGGGAGCTGTTTTTT.

This chain connects TRBV11-2 to TRBJ2-2; 10 bases fit TRBD2. CDR3 length: 16 residues. Trimming cost V 4 bases and J 1 base; bases outside gene matches: 3. Per germline, CDR1 SGHAT and CDR2 FQNNGV. CDR3 bases: TGTGCCAGCAGCTGGGGACTAGCGAGGAACACCGGGGAGCTGTTTTTT. Encoded protein: CASSWGLARNTGELFF.

On this clone itself: Other nucleotide sequences in the sample specify the same CDR3. The V gene is TRBV15, the J gene TRBJ2-5; no reliable D call. The CDR3 extends over 13 amino acids. Trimming took off 0 bases at V and 0 bases at J, with 2 bases between the two ends. The V gene's germline CDR1 is LNHNV and CDR2 YYDKDF (reference sequence). The CDR3 sequence: CATSRENQETQYF. CDR3 sequence (DNA): TGTGCCACCAGCAGAGAGAACCAAGAGACCCAGTACTTC.

The chain couples TRBV27 to TRBJ2-7; 16 bases are shared with TRBD2. V lost 2 bases, J lost 4 bases, and 5 bases stayed unmatched. The germline gives CDR1 MNHEY, CDR2 SMNVEV (reference sequence). The CDR3 contains 17 residues. The CDR3 nucleotides read TGTGCCAGCAGTTTAGTGGGACTAGCGGGAGGGGGATACGAGCAGTACTTC. It encodes CASSLVGLAGGGYEQYF.

V usage is TRBV27 and J usage is TRBJ2-2; TRBD2 matches 11 bases. With V trimmed by 3 bases and J by 6 bases, 0 bases remained unmatched. The CDR3 is 14 residues long. The germline CDR1 and CDR2 sequences are MNHEY and SMNVEV (reference sequence). CDR3 protein: CASSFSGRAGELFF. CDR3 coding DNA: TGTGCCAGCAGTTTTAGCGGGAGGGCCGGGGAGCTGTTTTTT.

This sequence joins TRBV11-1 and TRBJ1-1; no reliable D call. The CDR3 runs to 11 residues. With 6 bases removed from V and 6 bases from J, the gap between germline ends came to 8 bases. Germline values: CDR1 SGHAT, CDR2 FQDESV (reference sequence). The CDR3 nucleotides are TGTGCCAGCAGTACCGACTCTGAAGCTTTCTTT. Its protein is CASSTDSEAFF.

The genes are TRBV5-1 and TRBJ1-3; D not certain. V shed 7 bases and J shed 4 bases, with 15 bases lying between them. The CDR3 is 14 amino acids. The V gene's germline CDR1 is SGHRS and CDR2 YFSETQ. CDR3 protein: CASANSVGGNTIYF. The CDR3 nucleotides are TGCGCCAGCGCCAATTCTGTGGGGGGAAACACCATATATTTT. Combining the CDR3 with reference TRBV5-1 and TRBJ1-3 gives the whole variable domain KAGVTQTPRYLIKTRGQQVTLSCSPISGHRSVSWYQQTPGQGLQFLFEYFSETQRNKGNFPGRFSGRQFSNSRSEMNVSTLELGDSALYLCASANSVGGNTIYFGEGSWLTVV.

CDR3 amino acids: CASSPWTSGSRAYNEQFF. The CDR3 DNA follows: TGTGCCAGCAGTCCCTGGACTAGCGGGAGTAGGGCCTACAATGAGCAGTTCTTC. This rearrangement joins TRBV27 to TRBJ2-1, with 13 nucleotides matching TRBD2. The length of the CDR3 is 18 residues. The J segment lost 2 bases and the V segment lost 5 bases, leaving 9 bases of the junction unmatched. Per the germline V gene, CDR1 is MNHEY and CDR2 is SMNVEV (reference sequence).

The rearrangement links TRBV10-3 to TRBJ2-7, with D perhaps TRBD1 (7 bases). Germline CDR1 reads ENHRY; CDR2 reads SYGVKD. The length of the CDR3 is 17 residues. V was cut by 3 bases and J by 9 bases, with 27 bases left in between. CDR3 in amino acids: CAISEVKGGRGDISQYF. In DNA form, the CDR3 reads TGTGCCATCAGTGAAGTAAAGGGAGGCAGGGGGGACATCTCGCAGTACTTC.